This record covers a single T cell receptor (beta chain). The antigen remains undetermined. The V end was cut by 5 bases, the J end by 7 bases, with 17 bases between. CDR1 is SEHNR and CDR2 is FQNEAQ in the germline V gene (reference sequence). The CDR3 has 14 residues. The data were taken from a study of Graves' ophthalmopathy and Graves' hyperthyroidism. Study findings and constraints: Classification of ophthalmopathy versus stable hyperthyroidism by a 13-signature model yielded around 90% sensitivity and approximately 79% specificity. The model achieved around 67% sensitivity and roughly 72% specificity for ophthalmopathy progression.

Beta-chain TCR CDR3 regions were amplified from RNA transcripts. RT-PCR with HTBI primers came first, then second-round multiplex PCR. TCRdb processed the multiplex PCR reads anew with MiXCR; each CDR3 protein has one entry. The sample records about 1.2 million distinct CDR3 sequences, less than 45% being singletons. In this cohort, patients with other autoimmune diseases, uncontrolled infections, pregnancy or lactation were excluded. Input material: peripheral blood or thyroid tissue (not recorded which). The clonotype comes from an adult man with Graves' hyperthyroidism. This chain uses TRBV7-9 with TRBJ2-5; D is unclear. The CDR3 region is CASSPHLELGTQYF. CDR3 sequence (DNA): TGTGCCAGCAGCCCACACCTAGAACTGGGGACCCAGTACTTC.